The TCR beta chain described here comes from a study of beta chain features in type 1 diabetes (dated by TCRdb to the late 2010s). Regarding the research as a whole: Mean age, gender distribution, total cell number and subset yield did not differ between patients and healthy donors. Regulatory and stem cell-like memory subsets were isolated from only 8 patients and about eight healthy donors, whereas naive and central memory subsets came from all 30 or so donors. A total of 85 million to 140 million sorted cells were examined across all samples, and a strong correlation was observed between cell number per subset and RNA yield. The study compared TCRB repertoires of sorted circulating CD4+ T cell subsets between recently diagnosed type 1 diabetes patients and matched healthy donors.

The CDR3, cysteine through phenylalanine, is 15 amino acids long. The only DNA kept is the CDR3, 45 bases in frame from the first base. The germline V gene (reference sequence) gives CDR1 as GTSNPN and CDR2 as SVGIG. V was cut back by 1 base and J by 1 base, leaving a gap of 13 bases between them. The study at large found these results: Naive, central memory and regulatory TCRB repertoires appeared to be more similar among patients than among healthy donors. Because cDNA was sequenced instead of genomic DNA, highly expressing activated cells could be over-represented, though the groups showed no difference in activation or CD3 levels. At VDJ recombination sites, patients with type 1 diabetes made fewer insertions and deleted more nucleotides, a pattern implying thymic rearrangement abnormalities. Because the HLA sub-analyses included only small numbers of individuals, any influence of HLA type on TCRB rearrangement was left unresolved. PCR may preferentially amplify shorter templates, but because patient and control samples were amplified and corrected together, any resulting skew would affect both groups equally. A moderate but significant shortening of TCRB CDR3 length was observed in type 1 diabetes patients in all four CD4+ subsets.

Details on this clone: Its antigen is currently not known. One base away there is no much larger clone; base qualities are not given.

Each donor gave one peripheral blood draw, roughly 110 mL on average, collected into heparinised tubes. A BD FACSAria II was used to sort naive, central memory, regulatory and stem cell-like memory CD4+ T cells with a panel that included CD45RO, CCR7, CD25, CD127, CD95 and CD27. Every sorted population had a purity above 95%. PBMCs were separated immediately by Lymphoprep density gradient centrifugation and were stained directly, without being cultured. So that batch effects would be minimized, each experiment stained and sorted samples in pairs, pairing one healthy donor with one patient. The entire isolated RNA was reverse transcribed using the High Capacity cDNA Reverse Transcription Kit, and thus expressed TCRB transcripts were sequenced. Deep immunoSEQ sequencing was applied to naive, central memory and regulatory T cell samples, giving an average of roughly 3.3 million total reads per sample. Sorted cells were lysed in RLT buffer and RNA was extracted with DNase-treated RNeasy Micro or Mini kits, depending on cell number. Each cell subset was processed separately to prevent cross-contamination, with patient and healthy donor samples processed together. Using the immunoSEQ multiplex PCR, TCRB sequences were amplified from cDNA into 87-bp fragments spanning the CDR3 region. Sequencing of the amplicons was performed on the Illumina HiSeq platform. The source study handled its data this way. Synthetic template baselines were used to correct PCR bias computationally, reads within Hamming distance 2 were collapsed, and singletons that could not be merged were discarded. Reads were aligned against IMGT so that V, D and J genes, CDR3 length and insertions or deletions at six rearrangement sites could be assigned. Within each subset, clonotype counts were normalized to the number of sorted cells before true diversity and Gini coefficients were calculated with the tcR R package. Repertoire sharing was quantified using the overlap coefficient calculated on TCRB nucleotide sequences. Out-of-frame TCRB sequences from naive cells were analyzed as a proxy for the pre-selection repertoire. Entries here come from immuneACCESS through TCRdb and include only in-frame sequences with V and J called. Some clones fail to appear in such tables; in the studies checked, an unresolved V gene covers under half of the shortfall, and the cause of the remainder is unknown. That table furnishes V, J and clone size, whereas the DNA furnished D and trimming. Across this sample there are a few hundred thousand clones, with roughly 17% seen only once. The top ten constitute about 0.092% of the sample.

Source material: naive CD4+ T cells from blood. The cell subset or site label, read with the paper, signifies: true naive CD4+ T cells. Here the chain combines TRBV30 and TRBJ2-5, with the D assignment possibly TRBD1 or TRBD2, given 5 matching bases for each. The TCR originated in a man younger than 40 with type 1 diabetes. The CDR3 in this case is CAWSAGTDSQETQYF. The DNA sequence is as follows: TGTGCCTGGAGTGCCGGGACGGACTCCCAAGAGACCCAGTACTTC.